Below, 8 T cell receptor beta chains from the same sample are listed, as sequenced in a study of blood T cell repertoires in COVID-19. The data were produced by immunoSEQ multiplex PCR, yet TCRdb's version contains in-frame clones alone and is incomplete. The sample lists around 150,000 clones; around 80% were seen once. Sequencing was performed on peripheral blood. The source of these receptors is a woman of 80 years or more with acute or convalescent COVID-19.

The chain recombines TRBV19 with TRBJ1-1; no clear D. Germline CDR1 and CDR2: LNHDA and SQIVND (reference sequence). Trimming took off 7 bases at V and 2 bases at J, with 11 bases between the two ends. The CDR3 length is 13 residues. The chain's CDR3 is CASISSGNTEAFF. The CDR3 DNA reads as TGTGCCAGTATTTCATCAGGAAACACTGAAGCTTTCTTT.

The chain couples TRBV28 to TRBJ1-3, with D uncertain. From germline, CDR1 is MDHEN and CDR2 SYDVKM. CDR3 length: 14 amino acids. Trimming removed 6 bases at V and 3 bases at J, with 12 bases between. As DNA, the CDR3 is TGTGCCAGCAGCATCGACATGGGTGGAAACACCATATATTTT. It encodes CASSIDMGGNTIYF.

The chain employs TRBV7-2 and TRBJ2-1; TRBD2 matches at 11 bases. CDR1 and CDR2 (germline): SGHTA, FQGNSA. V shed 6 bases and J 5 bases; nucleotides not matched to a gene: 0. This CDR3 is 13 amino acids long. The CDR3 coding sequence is TGTGCCAGCAGACTAGCGGGAGACAATGAGCAGTTCTTC. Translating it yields CASRLAGDNEQFF.

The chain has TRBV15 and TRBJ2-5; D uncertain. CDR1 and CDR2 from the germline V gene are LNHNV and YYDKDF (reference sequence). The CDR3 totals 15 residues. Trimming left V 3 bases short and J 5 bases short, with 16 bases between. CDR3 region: CATSSDPPPQETQYF. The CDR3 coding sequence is TGTGCCACCAGCAGTGATCCCCCGCCTCAGGAGACCCAGTACTTC.

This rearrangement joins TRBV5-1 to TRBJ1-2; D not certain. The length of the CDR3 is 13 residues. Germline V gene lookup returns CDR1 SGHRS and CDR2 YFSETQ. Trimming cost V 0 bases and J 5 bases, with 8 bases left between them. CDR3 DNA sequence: TGCGCCAGCAGCTTGGAGATTCAGTATGGCTACACCTTC. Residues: CASSLEIQYGYTF.

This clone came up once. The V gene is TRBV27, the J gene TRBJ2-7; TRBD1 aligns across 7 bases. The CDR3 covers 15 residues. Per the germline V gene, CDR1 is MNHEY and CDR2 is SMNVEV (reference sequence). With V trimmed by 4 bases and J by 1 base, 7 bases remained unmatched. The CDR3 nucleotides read TGTGCCAGCAGTTCACAGACAGGGAAATCCTACGAGCAGTACTTC. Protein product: CASSSQTGKSYEQYF.

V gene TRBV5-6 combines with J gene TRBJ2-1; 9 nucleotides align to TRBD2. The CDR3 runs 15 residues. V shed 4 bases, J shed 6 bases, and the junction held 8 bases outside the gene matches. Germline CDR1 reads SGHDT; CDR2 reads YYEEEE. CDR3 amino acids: CASSPGGLASNEQFF. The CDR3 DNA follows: TGTGCCAGCAGCCCGGGGGGACTAGCAAGCAATGAGCAGTTCTTC.

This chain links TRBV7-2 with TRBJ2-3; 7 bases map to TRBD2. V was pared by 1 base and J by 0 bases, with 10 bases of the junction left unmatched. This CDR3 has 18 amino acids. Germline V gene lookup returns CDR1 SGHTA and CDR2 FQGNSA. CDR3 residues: CASSLEPRLAVSTDTQYF. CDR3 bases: TGTGCCAGCAGCTTAGAGCCCCGACTAGCAGTTAGCACAGATACGCAGTATTTT.